The 3 T cell receptor beta chains below were found in one sample sequenced in a study of T cells in Graves' hyperthyroidism and ophthalmopathy. Amplified TCR beta CDR3 regions derived from RNA transcripts. An initial round of RT-PCR targeting the TCR CDR3 relied on the HTBI primer set. TCRdb re-analysed the multiplex PCR reads in MiXCR, keeping a single row per CDR3 protein. Of hundreds of thousands of distinct CDR3 sequences listed, about 13% are singletons. Sample: blood. The receptors originated from a woman younger than 30 with Graves' hyperthyroidism.

This clonotype was seen at least ten times. J is TRBJ2-7 and V is TRBV24-1, with D possibly TRBD1 on 6 matching bases. The CDR3 is made up of 14 amino acids. The germline gives CDR1 KGHDR, CDR2 SFDVKD. Trimming removed 4 bases from V and 6 bases from J, with 15 bases in between. The CDR3 here is CATSDPGHLSEQYF. The CDR3 DNA sequence: TGTGCCACCAGTGACCCGGGACACCTCTCCGAGCAGTACTTC.

This clonotype was seen at least ten times. This chain connects TRBV28 to TRBJ1-2; 7 bases map to TRBD1. This CDR3 has 16 amino acids. Germline assignment: CDR1 MDHEN and CDR2 SYDVKM. V trimming: 4 bases; J trimming: 6 bases; junction bases outside the gene matches: 14. The CDR3 region is CASSSPAAGTEDGYTF. The CDR3 DNA is TGTGCCAGCAGTTCCCCCGCCGCAGGGACAGAGGATGGCTACACCTTC.

The table lists this clonotype with a few counts. The V call is TRBV14, the J call TRBJ2-1, with 11 bases lining up with TRBD2. Unmatched junction bases numbered 12, after V lost 9 bases and J lost 5 bases. The CDR3 runs 16 residues. The V gene's germline CDR1 is SGHDN and CDR2 FVKESK. Here the CDR3 reads CASSRPGTSGNNEQFF. DNA for the CDR3: TGTGCCAGTTCTCGTCCCGGGACTAGCGGAAACAATGAGCAGTTCTTC. Using reference TRBV14 and TRBJ2-1 for the parts outside the CDR3, the full variable domain is EAGVTQFPSHSVIEKGQTVTLRCDPISGHDNLYWYRRVMGKEIKFLLHFVKESKQDESGMPNNRFLAERTGGTYSTLKVQPAELEDSGVYFCASSRPGTSGNNEQFFGPGTRLTVL.